These T cell receptor beta chains were read from a single sample in a study of blood T cell repertoires in COVID-19. Clones were sequenced by immunoSEQ multiplex PCR, and TCRdb holds only the in-frame ones, with some missing. The data hold some 200,000 clones, with around 82% observed a single time. Source material: peripheral blood. All receptors come from a woman aged 80 or over with acute or convalescent COVID-19. CDR3s include the opening cysteine and the closing phenylalanine or tryptophan. Fields, in order: D gene, clone size, V gene, J gene, CDR3 length, CDR3 protein, CDR3 DNA. The D gene is left open where the match is weak. Rows give clone size only sometimes, using once, few, many, or a class for an expanded clone.

D gene: .; clone size: few; V gene: TRBV9; J gene: TRBJ1-2; CDR3 length: 15; CDR3 protein: CASSVVSGSNYGYTF; CDR3 DNA: TGTGCCAGCAGCGTAGTGAGCGGATCAAACTATGGCTACACCTTC
D gene: TRBD2; clone size: .; V gene: TRBV5-1; J gene: TRBJ2-7; CDR3 length: 15; CDR3 protein: CASSFGGTFPYEQYF; CDR3 DNA: TGCGCCAGCAGCTTCGGGGGGACTTTCCCTTACGAGCAGTACTTC
D gene: .; clone size: .; V gene: TRBV23-1; J gene: TRBJ1-5; CDR3 length: 14; CDR3 protein: CASSQSQNNQPQHF; CDR3 DNA: TGCGCCAGCAGTCAATCCCAAAATAATCAGCCCCAGCATTTT
D gene: TRBD1; clone size: .; V gene: TRBV5-6; J gene: TRBJ1-1; CDR3 length: 13; CDR3 protein: CASSSTGATEAFF; CDR3 DNA: TGTGCCAGCAGCTCGACAGGGGCCACTGAAGCTTTCTTT
D gene: .; clone size: .; V gene: TRBV5-1; J gene: TRBJ1-4; CDR3 length: 15; CDR3 protein: CASSGSGTTNEKLFF; CDR3 DNA: TGCGCCAGCAGCGGTTCCGGGACAACTAATGAAAAACTGTTTTTT
D gene: TRBD1; clone size: .; V gene: TRBV19; J gene: TRBJ1-4; CDR3 length: 15; CDR3 protein: CASSPTGVTNEKLFF; CDR3 DNA: TGTGCCAGTAGTCCCACAGGGGTAACTAATGAAAAACTGTTTTTT
D gene: TRBD1; clone size: few; V gene: TRBV9; J gene: TRBJ1-2; CDR3 length: 15; CDR3 protein: CASSLGQGSNYGYTF; CDR3 DNA: TGTGCCAGCAGCCTCGGACAGGGTAGCAACTATGGCTACACCTTC
D gene: TRBD2; clone size: .; V gene: TRBV5-5; J gene: TRBJ2-5; CDR3 length: 14; CDR3 protein: CASSFSGSQETQYF; CDR3 DNA: TGTGCCAGCAGCTTTAGCGGGAGCCAAGAGACCCAGTACTTC
D gene: .; clone size: .; V gene: TRBV5-5; J gene: TRBJ1-1; CDR3 length: 15; CDR3 protein: CASSSGPGSNTEAFF; CDR3 DNA: TGTGCCAGCAGCTCGGGCCCGGGGAGTAATACTGAAGCTTTCTTT
D gene: .; clone size: .; V gene: TRBV3-1/TRBV3-2; J gene: TRBJ1-2; CDR3 length: 13; CDR3 protein: CASSHLQGTGYTF; CDR3 DNA: TGTGCCAGCAGCCATTTGCAGGGAACAGGCTACACCTTC
D gene: .; clone size: .; V gene: TRBV14; J gene: TRBJ2-2; CDR3 length: 14; CDR3 protein: CASSQDLNTGELFF; CDR3 DNA: TGTGCCAGCAGCCAAGATTTAAACACCGGGGAGCTGTTTTTT